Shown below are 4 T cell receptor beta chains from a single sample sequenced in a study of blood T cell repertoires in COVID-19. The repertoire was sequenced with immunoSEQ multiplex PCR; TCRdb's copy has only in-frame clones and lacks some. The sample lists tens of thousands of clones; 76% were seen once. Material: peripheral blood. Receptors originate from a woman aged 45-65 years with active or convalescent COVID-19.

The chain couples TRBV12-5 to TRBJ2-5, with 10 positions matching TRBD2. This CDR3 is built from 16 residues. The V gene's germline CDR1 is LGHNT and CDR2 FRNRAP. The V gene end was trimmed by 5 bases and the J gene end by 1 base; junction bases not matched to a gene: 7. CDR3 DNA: TGTGCTAGTGGTAGAGGACTAGCGGAGTCCCAAGAGACCCAGTACTTC. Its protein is CASGRGLAESQETQYF. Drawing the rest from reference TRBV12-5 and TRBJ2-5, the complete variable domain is DARVTQTPRHKVTEMGQEVTMRCQPILGHNTVFWYRQTMMQGLELLAYFRNRAPLDDSGMPKDRFSAEMPDATLATLKIQPSEPRDSAVYFCASGRGLAESQETQYFGPGTRLLVL.

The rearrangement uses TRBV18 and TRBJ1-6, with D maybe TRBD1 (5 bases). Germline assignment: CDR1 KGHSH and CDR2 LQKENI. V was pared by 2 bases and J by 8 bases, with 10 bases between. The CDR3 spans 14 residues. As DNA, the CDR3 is TGTGCCAGCTCACCAAGGGGAGGAGATTCACCCCTCCACTTT. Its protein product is CASSPRGGDSPLHF.

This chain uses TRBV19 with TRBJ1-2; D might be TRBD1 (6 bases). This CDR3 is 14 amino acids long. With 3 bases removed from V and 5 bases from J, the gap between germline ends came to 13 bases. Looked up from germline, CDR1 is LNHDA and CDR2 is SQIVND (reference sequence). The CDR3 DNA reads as TGTGCCAGTAGTATCACTGGGACACCTTATGGCTACACCTTC. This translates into CASSITGTPYGYTF.

The CDR3 sequence is CASRGGTGYEQYF. Here the CDR3 DNA reads TGTGCCAGCAGGGGGGGGACAGGGTACGAGCAGTACTTC. The rearrangement uses TRBV12-3 or TRBV12-4 and TRBJ2-7; 9 bases are a match to TRBD1. J lost 4 bases, V lost 6 bases, and 4 bases had no gene match. CDR3 length equals 13 residues.